Below, one TCR beta chain is given with its context. Only in-frame clones appear in the TCRdb table, and some are missing; sequencing was by immunoSEQ multiplex PCR. The table lists under 50,000 clones, roughly 92% of them singletons, with about 3.8% in the top ten. The sample originates from a study of tissue T cells after allogeneic stem cell transplantation. Study-wide background: Steroid-refractory graft-versus-host disease after allogeneic hematopoietic cell transplant qualified adults for prospective research-autopsy enrollment.

The germline V gene encodes CDR1 MNHEY and CDR2 SVGEGT. V shed 5 bases and J 5 bases; nucleotides not matched to a gene: 7. The CDR3 has 15 amino acids. This specimen consisted of blood, obtained before transplantation. This TCR derives from a woman aged 35-75 years who later had graft-versus-host disease after an allogeneic stem cell transplant. The chain uses TRBV6-2 or TRBV6-3 and TRBJ1-1; 11 bases align to TRBD1. The CDR3 nucleotides are TGTGCCAGCAGTACTGGGGGGACAGGGGGGACTGAAGCTTTCTTT. Encoded protein: CASSTGGTGGTEAFF.